The source of this T cell receptor beta chain is a study of blood T cells in healthy people across ages (dated by TCRdb to between 2014 and 2017). A note on the overall study: In model experiments, template switching captured about one uniquely barcoded TCR beta cDNA molecule for every two T cells. To track age-related changes in TCR beta repertoire diversity, the study relied on deep sequencing normalized with unique cDNA molecular identifiers. To avoid experimental bias, donors of different ages were randomly spread across the sequencing lanes. Donors were grouped into four age groups: young (average roughly 17 years), middle-aged (39), aged (around 56) and long-lived (approximately 82). The study analyzed two additional independent replicas of 1 million unique cDNA reads from the same blood draw for two donors, one aged 18 to 29 and one aged 80 or older. The research as a whole found: As age increased, observed TCR beta diversity per million T cells dropped in a roughly linear way, and a significant reduction was already evident by age about 40. Total diversity estimates from one million sequenced T cells were considered lower bounds and underestimates. Compared with the aged group, the long-lived group had more naive CD4+ T cells, fewer expanded clones and increased TCR diversity, suggesting age selection. Observed TCR beta diversity correlated strongly with the percentage of naive T cells measured by flow cytometry. Since profiling was done on bulk unsorted PBMCs, naive and antigen-experienced compartments could not be conclusively compared. Because the CMV infection status of the donors was unknown, age-related changes in expanded clonotypes may potentially have been confounded.

Receptor amplification or capture employed 5' RACE. Reads for this sample came from an Illumina HiSeq 2500. A second PCR of roughly 7 to 11 cycles was performed with a sample-barcoded 5' primer and a J-beta primer mix. Each TCR beta cDNA molecule received a unique molecular identifier from a template-switch 5' adaptor carrying 12 random nucleotides. Each sample yielded at least 3 million CDR3-containing paired-end reads. The Mint cDNA synthesis kit, primed by a TRBC-specific oligonucleotide, was used to synthesize first-strand cDNA from all RNA. Following uracil-DNA glycosylase treatment, all cDNA underwent a first 18-cycle PCR with the universal primers M1SS and BC2_uni_R. The authors processed their data as follows. For normalization, 1 million high-quality reads, each with a distinct molecular identifier, were randomly selected from each sample. Reads with shared molecular identifiers were discarded instead of being binned into consensus sequences. MiTCR, set to a Q25 quality threshold and the strictest error-elimination algorithm, was used for CDR3 identification, clonotype clustering and error correction. Lower-bound total TCR beta diversity was estimated with a nonparametric unseen species model using Euler transformation. In TCRdb, the public reads were trimmed at Q25 with fastp and aligned with MiXCR, with productive beta chains retained. Every entry covers one CDR3 protein and lists the most common genes and DNA from its rows. TCRdb's processing, not the study's, gives the V and J calls here. Recorded for this sample are 850,000 to 1,000,000 distinct CDR3 sequences; around 54% of them occurred a single time. Roughly a fifth of the sample comes from the top ten.

CDR3 length: 17 amino acids, cysteine to phenylalanine. Here the CDR3 DNA is all that survives: 51 bases in frame from base 1. From a lookup of the germline V gene, CDR1 and CDR2 are SGHTA and FQGNSA. For this chain, trimming is 2 bases at the V end and 0 bases at the J end, and the number of junction bases without a gene match is 4. To note about this clonotype: The antigen it recognizes is unknown. Base qualities are not at hand, and no much larger clone is one base apart.

Donors were under 40 systemically healthy Caucasian individuals from Russia aged roughly 6 to 95 years. Ten milliliters of peripheral blood were drawn from each donor into EDTA-treated Vacutainer tubes. Ficoll-Paque density-gradient centrifugation was used to isolate PBMCs, with at least 6 million per sample. Total RNA was extracted from PBMCs with Trizol reagent, with at least 6 micrograms obtained per sample. The percentages of naive CD45RAhigh/CD27high T cells were determined by flow cytometry on a PBMC aliquot from every donor. The sequence derives from a woman in her sixties in good health. What was sequenced was blood. The chain is encoded by TRBV7-2 joined to TRBJ2-1; TRBD2 lines up with 10 middle nucleotides. The CDR3 region has the sequence CASSLRLAGSSYNEQFF. The DNA sequence is given as TGTGCCAGCAGCTTAAGACTAGCGGGTAGCTCCTACAATGAGCAGTTCTTC.